The source of this T cell receptor (beta chain) is a study of blood T cells in healthy people across ages. Then a second PCR, running about 6 to 11 cycles, was carried out with a sample-barcoded 5' primer and a J-beta primer mix. Each CDR3 protein gets one entry after TCRdb re-called the 5' RACE reads with MiXCR. Of roughly 720,000 distinct CDR3 sequences in the sample, about 55% were seen once. From germline, CDR1 is DFQATT and CDR2 SNEGSKA (reference sequence). With 1 base removed from V and 4 bases from J, the gap between germline ends came to 7 bases. The CDR3 contains 12 residues. The sample was blood. This clonotype was sampled from a man older than 75 in good health. The chain uses TRBV20-1 and TRBJ1-2, with D unresolved. The chain's CDR3 is CSARGQIYGYTF. The CDR3 DNA follows: TGCAGTGCTAGAGGTCAGATCTATGGCTACACCTTC.